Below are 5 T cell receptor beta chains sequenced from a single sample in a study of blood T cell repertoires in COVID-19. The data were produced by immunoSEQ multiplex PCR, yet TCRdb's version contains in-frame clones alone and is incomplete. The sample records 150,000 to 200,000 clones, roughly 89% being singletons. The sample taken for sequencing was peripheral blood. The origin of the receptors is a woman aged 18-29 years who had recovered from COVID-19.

This CDR3 is CASSYGGLAGQETQYF. DNA for the CDR3: TGTGCCAGCAGTTACGGTGGACTAGCGGGACAAGAGACCCAGTACTTC. The chain is built from TRBV6-2 or TRBV6-3 and TRBJ2-5; 12 bases match TRBD2. The CDR3 length is 16 residues. V dropped 2 bases and J dropped 2; count of bases not matched to a gene: 3. In germline, CDR1 is MNHEY, CDR2 SVGEGT.

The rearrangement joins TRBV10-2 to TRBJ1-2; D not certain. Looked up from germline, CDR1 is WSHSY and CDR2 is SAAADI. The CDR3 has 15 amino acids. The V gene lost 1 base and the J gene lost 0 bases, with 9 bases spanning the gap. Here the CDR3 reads CASSEWQSANYGYTF. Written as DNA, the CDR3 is TGCGCCAGCAGTGAGTGGCAGTCAGCTAACTATGGCTACACCTTC.

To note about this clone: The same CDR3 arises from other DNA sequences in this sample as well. CDR3 DNA sequence: TGTGCCAGCAGCTCTCTAGCGGGGGGGGCCGGGGAGCTGTTTTTT. This translates into CASSSLAGGAGELFF. V is TRBV7-2 and J is TRBJ2-2; 12 bases are a match to TRBD2. Germline V lookup: CDR1 SGHTA, CDR2 FQGNSA. J was trimmed by 6 bases and V by 4 bases; bases with no gene match: 3. This CDR3 spans 15 amino acids.

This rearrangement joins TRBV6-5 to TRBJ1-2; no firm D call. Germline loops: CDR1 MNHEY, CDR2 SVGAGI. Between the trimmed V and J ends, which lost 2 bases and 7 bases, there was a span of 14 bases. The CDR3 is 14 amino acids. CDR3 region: CASSYNPATSGYTF. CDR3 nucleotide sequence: TGTGCCAGCAGTTACAATCCTGCGACAAGTGGCTACACCTTC.

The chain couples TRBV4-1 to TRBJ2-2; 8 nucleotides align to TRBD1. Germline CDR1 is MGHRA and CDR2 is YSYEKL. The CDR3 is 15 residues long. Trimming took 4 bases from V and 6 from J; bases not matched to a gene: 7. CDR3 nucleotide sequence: TGCGCCAGCAGCCCGACGACAGGGGTGGCCGGGGAGCTGTTTTTT. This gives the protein CASSPTTGVAGELFF.